The present entry profiles one T cell receptor beta chain with its context. The antigen remains undetermined. Germline V gene data show CDR1 as ENHRY and CDR2 as SYGVKD. The junction had 9 bases not matched to a gene; V was cut back by 6 bases and J by 3 bases. This CDR3 contains 15 residues. This record belongs to a study of T cell repertoires in cytomegalovirus infection. Study-level information: As its CMV epitopes, the study selected recently identified HLA-C-restricted and well-studied HLA-B-restricted targets. The public TCR beta signatures pointed to both CMV infection and matching HLA type.

TCRdb ran MiXCR on the reads and lists one entry per CDR3 protein. This sample has 450,000 to 550,000 distinct CDR3 sequences; about two fifths occur once, and the top ten carry about 39%. This clonotype was sampled from a human donor in good health (CMV status not recorded). Some clones in this sample may be carry-over from other donors' samples. The sample here was cultured PBMCs, taken from culture after CMV antigen stimulation. The V and J genes are TRBV10-3 and TRBJ1-2, with 8 bases aligning to TRBD1. CDR3 in amino acids: CAISDSTGQDYGYTF. As DNA, the CDR3 is TGTGCCATCAGCGATTCCACGGGACAGGACTATGGCTACACCTTC.